This passage covers 9 T cell receptor beta chains from one sample sequenced in a study of blood T cells in healthy people across ages. A second about 6 to 11 cycle PCR used barcoded and J-beta primers. TCRdb re-derived calls from the 5' RACE reads in MiXCR, one entry per CDR3 protein. The profile covers about 540,000 distinct CDR3 sequences, with 20% to 30% appearing a single time and 7.5% to 9% taken by the ten largest. These data are also associated with another study on T cells of mothers and their children.

Sequencing was carried out using blood. These receptors were collected from a boy aged 5-17 years in good health.

J is TRBJ2-1 and V is TRBV27; TRBD2 matches 8 bases. V gave up 0 bases and J gave up 4 bases; unmatched junction bases: 5. From germline, CDR1 is MNHEY and CDR2 SMNVEV (reference sequence). The CDR3 loop spans 16 amino acids. CDR3 sequence: CASSLSSGRGYNEQFF. The CDR3, as DNA: TGTGCCAGCAGTTTATCAAGCGGGAGAGGTTACAATGAGCAGTTCTTC.

The V call is TRBV10-3, the J call TRBJ2-5; 10 bases are shared with TRBD2. CDR3 length: 14 amino acids. Germline V gene data show CDR1 as ENHRY and CDR2 as SYGVKD. Trimming removed 9 bases from V and 11 bases from J; junction bases left unmatched: 15. The CDR3 reads CAISGLADPREQYF. CDR3 coding DNA: TGTGCCATATCCGGACTAGCGGACCCGCGTGAGCAGTACTTC.

The chain employs TRBV27 and TRBJ2-7, with 15 bases matching TRBD2. Germline-derived CDR1 and CDR2 are MNHEY and SMNVEV (reference sequence). V gave up 4 bases and J gave up 4 bases; unmatched junction bases: 8. The CDR3 runs 17 residues. CDR3 protein: CASSSRTSGRGMYEQYF. CDR3 nucleotides: TGTGCCAGCAGTTCCCGGACTAGCGGGAGGGGAATGTACGAGCAGTACTTC.

This clonotype was counted only a few times. The gene calls are TRBV6-1 and TRBJ2-1; 10 bases are shared with TRBD2. This CDR3 is 15 amino acids long. The germline CDR1 and CDR2 sequences are MNHNS and SASEGT. J was trimmed by 5 bases and V by 6 bases; bases with no gene match: 7. This CDR3 reads CASRVPGLAHNEQFF. The DNA of the CDR3 is TGTGCCAGCAGAGTGCCGGGACTAGCGCACAATGAGCAGTTCTTC.

The chain carries TRBV11-1 and TRBJ2-2; D is unresolved. Trimming cost V 4 bases and J 3 bases, with 18 bases left between them. The CDR3 is 17 residues long. CDR1 is SGHAT, CDR2 FQDESV, per germline (reference sequence). The CDR3 nucleotides read TGTGCCAGCAGCTATCGTAGTTGGATACTTGACACCGGGGAGCTGTTTTTT. It is translated as CASSYRSWILDTGELFF.

The V and J genes are TRBV29-1 and TRBJ1-1; 7 bases map to TRBD1. The V gene's germline CDR1 is SQVTM and CDR2 ANQGSEA. With 4 bases clipped from V and 7 bases from J, the junction kept 9 bases outside the gene matches. CDR3 length: 13 residues. The CDR3 nucleotides read TGCAGCGTTGCGGGACAGAGAATGTTTGAAGCTTTCTTT. Translating gives CSVAGQRMFEAFF.

This clonotype was seen only a few times. The gene calls are TRBV9 and TRBJ2-5, with 7 bases identical to TRBD2. Matching the DNA end better, TRBJ2-7 makes the J call doubtful. CDR1 SGDLS and CDR2 YYNGEE come from the germline V gene. CDR3 length: 15 amino acids. The CDR3 sequence: CASSVEAGKGYEQYF. Here the CDR3 DNA reads TGTGCCAGCAGCGTAGAAGCGGGGAAAGGCTACGAGCAGTACTTC.

This chain joins TRBV20-1 and TRBJ2-3; TRBD2 might be the D (6 bases). Germline V CDR1 and CDR2: DFQATT, SNEGSKA (reference sequence). V was pared by 1 base and J by 4 bases, with 15 bases between. CDR3 length: 15 amino acids. The CDR3 is CSARGSSGSADTQYF. The CDR3 DNA reads as TGCAGTGCTAGAGGTAGTAGCGGAAGCGCAGATACGCAGTATTTT.

J is TRBJ2-7 and V is TRBV6-1, with D unclear. The CDR3 spans 15 residues. V gave up 2 bases and J gave up 0 bases, with 11 bases separating them. Germline V CDR1 and CDR2: MNHNS, SASEGT. CDR3 in DNA: TGTGCCAGCAGTGAATTTCAGGTCATCTCCTACGAGCAGTACTTC. This codes for CASSEFQVISYEQYF.